The 14 T cell receptor beta chains reported below all come from one sample, sequenced in a study of blood T cell repertoires in COVID-19. Method: immunoSEQ multiplex PCR; TCRdb's copy keeps in-frame clones and lacks some. Found here are around 170,000 clones, about 86% of them singletons; the top ten hold roughly 7%. Sequenced input: peripheral blood. Every receptor here comes from a man aged 50 to 60 with active or convalescent COVID-19.

The gene calls are TRBV6-5 and TRBJ2-2, with 7 bases matching TRBD1. Germline assignment: CDR1 MNHEY and CDR2 SVGAGI. V gave up 7 bases and J gave up 2 bases; unmatched junction bases: 4. This CDR3 spans 14 amino acids. This chain's CDR3 is CASTDRVNTGELFF. Here the CDR3 DNA reads TGTGCCAGCACAGACAGGGTAAACACCGGGGAGCTGTTTTTT.

CDR3 region: CASSLGRGRLAGKSFF. As DNA, the CDR3 is TGTGCCAGCAGCCTAGGCAGGGGGCGACTAGCGGGAAAATCGTTCTTC. The rearrangement links TRBV27 to TRBJ2-1, with 11 bases fitting TRBD2. This CDR3 has 16 residues. Germline trimming cut 6 bases from V and 15 bases from J; bases unmatched to any gene: 19. Germline CDR1 and CDR2: MNHEY and SMNVEV (reference sequence).

The V gene is TRBV6-2 or TRBV6-3, the J gene TRBJ2-1; the match to TRBD2 covers 9 bases. Trimming cost V 5 bases and J 3 bases; bases outside gene matches: 20. The length of the CDR3 is 20 residues. CDR1 MNHEY and CDR2 SVGEGT come from the germline V gene. Here the CDR3 reads CASSDPGNSGGLGLYNEQFF. CDR3 DNA: TGTGCCAGCAGTGACCCGGGTAATAGCGGGGGCCTAGGTCTCTACAATGAGCAGTTCTTC.

A few counts support this clone. The rearrangement joins TRBV7-9 to TRBJ1-2; no definite D call. The germline V gene encodes CDR1 SEHNR and CDR2 FQNEAQ (reference sequence). V lost 5 bases and J lost 3, with 10 bases in between. This CDR3 comprises 13 residues. Here the CDR3 reads CASSGTLYYGYTF. Written as DNA, the CDR3 is TGTGCCAGCAGCGGTACATTATACTATGGCTACACCTTC.

The chain couples TRBV19 to TRBJ1-4; unclear D gene. This CDR3 spans 15 amino acids. Trimming cost V 4 bases and J 1 base, with 10 bases left between them. Looked up from germline, CDR1 is LNHDA and CDR2 is SQIVND (reference sequence). In DNA, the CDR3 is TGTGCCAGTAGTACCCAGGACTTAACTAATGAAAAACTGTTTTTT. As protein: CASSTQDLTNEKLFF.

Here the CDR3 reads CASRGQGAYSNQPQHF. The CDR3 nucleotides are TGTGCCAGTAGAGGACAGGGAGCTTATAGCAATCAGCCCCAGCATTTT. This chain joins TRBV19 and TRBJ1-5; 8 bases agree with TRBD1. The germline gives CDR1 LNHDA, CDR2 SQIVND (reference sequence). CDR3 length: 16 amino acids. The V segment lost 6 bases and the J segment 0 bases; nucleotides outside the gene matches: 7.

CDR3 protein: CASSLETGSFYGYTF. CDR3 coding DNA: TGTGCCAGCAGCTTAGAGACAGGGAGCTTCTATGGCTACACCTTC. The V and J genes are TRBV7-9 and TRBJ1-2; TRBD1 agrees at 7 bases. Germline V gene lookup returns CDR1 SEHNR and CDR2 FQNEAQ (reference sequence). The CDR3 is 15 amino acids. Losses at the gene ends were 1 base for V and 4 bases for J; bases not matched to a gene: 6.

The rearrangement uses TRBV6-2 or TRBV6-3 and TRBJ2-1; possibly TRBD2 for D (6 bases). Germline V gene sequence: CDR1 MNHEY, CDR2 SVGEGT. V dropped 2 bases and J dropped 0 bases, with 14 bases sitting between them. The CDR3 sequence is 17 residues long. The CDR3 bases are TGTGCCAGCAGTTACCCGATGAGGGGAGGCTCCTACAATGAGCAGTTCTTC. It encodes CASSYPMRGGSYNEQFF.

This clone was observed a few times. This chain uses TRBV11-2 with TRBJ2-7; TRBD2 is a possible D gene (5 bases). V lost 2 bases and J lost 0, with 5 bases in between. Germline V gives CDR1 SGHAT, CDR2 FQNNGV. The length of the CDR3 is 13 residues. The CDR3 DNA reads as TGTGCCAGCAGCTTAACTAGCTCCTACGAGCAGTACTTC. Its translation is CASSLTSSYEQYF.

This clone has just a few counts. V and J are TRBV2 and TRBJ1-1; the D is unclear. V was clipped by 7 bases and J by 0 bases, with 12 bases between them. Germline V gene sequence: CDR1 SNHLY, CDR2 FYNNEI. CDR3 length: 14 residues. The CDR3 coding sequence is TGTGCCAGCACTAAACGGGTAATGAACACTGAAGCTTTCTTT. Residues: CASTKRVMNTEAFF.

The genes are TRBV4-1 and TRBJ2-3; TRBD1 matches at 7 bases. Germline loops: CDR1 MGHRA, CDR2 YSYEKL. The length of the CDR3 is 17 residues. V shed 0 bases, J shed 0 bases, and the junction held 6 bases outside the gene matches. In DNA, the CDR3 is TGCGCCAGCAGCCAAGATCGTAACAGGGGAAGCACAGATACGCAGTATTTT. Encoded protein: CASSQDRNRGSTDTQYF.

V is TRBV7-2 and J is TRBJ2-7; 8 nucleotides line up with TRBD1. Germline V gene data show CDR1 as SGHTA and CDR2 as FQGNSA. The CDR3 covers 14 residues. J gave up 5 bases and V 5 bases, and 8 bases lay outside the gene matches. In nucleotides, the CDR3 is TGTGCCAGCAGCCCGGGACAGGACTTGCACGAGCAGTACTTC. Its translation is CASSPGQDLHEQYF.

The chain links TRBV28 to TRBJ2-2; 11 positions match TRBD2. The CDR3 spans 15 residues. Trimming took 6 bases from V and 4 from J; bases not matched to a gene: 4. Germline V gene lookup returns CDR1 MDHEN and CDR2 SYDVKM. DNA of the CDR3: TGTGCCAGCAGATCCCTAGCGGGAGGCACCGGGGAGCTGTTTTTT. Protein sequence: CASRSLAGGTGELFF.

This clone showed up just a few times. The J gene is TRBJ1-2, the V gene TRBV5-6, with a weak D call TRBD1 (6 bases). Germline V gene lookup returns CDR1 SGHDT and CDR2 YYEEEE. Trimming took off 4 bases at V and 7 bases at J, with 14 bases between the two ends. The CDR3 sequence is 13 residues long. In DNA form, the CDR3 reads TGTGCCAGCAGCCCTAGGGCCAGGGGTGGCTACACCTTC. Translating it yields CASSPRARGGYTF.